This TCR beta chain comes out of a study of tumor-infiltrating lymphocytes in localized non-small cell lung cancer. Study-wide context: Several tumor histologies, both smoking statuses, and some post-neoadjuvant chemotherapy samples were included. Tumor tissue and non-adjacent uninvolved lung came from each patient.

Measured with immunoSEQ multiplex PCR; TCRdb has only the in-frame clones, and not every one. The table includes around 10,000 clones, about 62% detected once. CDR1 SGHNT and CDR2 YYREEE come from the germline V gene (reference sequence). The CDR3 sequence is 15 residues long. V lost 3 bases, J lost 1 base, and 13 bases lay in between. A few counts support this clone. Its target is not known. Points from the study as a whole: Technical variation could not be separated from intratumor heterogeneity here. Tumors had more T cell infiltration than uninvolved lung, per TCRbeta sequencing and CD3 counts.

Sequencing was performed on lung tumor tissue. This receptor was obtained from a human donor with non-small cell lung cancer. The genes are TRBV5-4 and TRBJ1-1; no firm D call. CDR3 coding DNA: TGTGCCAGCAGCTGGCGGCGTCAGGCGAACACTGAAGCTTTCTTT. It yields the protein CASSWRRQANTEAFF.